These 8 T cell receptor beta chains were all obtained from the same sample, sequenced in a study of blood T cell repertoires in COVID-19. Here immunoSEQ multiplex PCR was the method, and the copy in TCRdb shows in-frame clones only, minus some. The table records 59,000 or so clones, 81% of them present only once. What was sequenced was peripheral blood. These receptor sequences come from an elderly woman with active or convalescent COVID-19.

This clone was recorded a few times. The chain couples TRBV28 to TRBJ1-2; D is unclear. The CDR3 covers 16 residues. From germline, CDR1 is MDHEN and CDR2 SYDVKM. Trimming left V 1 base short and J 4 bases short, with 16 bases between. In DNA, the CDR3 is TGTGCCAGCAGTTTATCCGCGTTGTGGACTTCCTATGGCTACACCTTC. Translating gives CASSLSALWTSYGYTF.

This clone was seen only a few times. The chain recombines TRBV19 with TRBJ1-3; D is ambiguous. Between the trimmed V and J ends, which lost 5 bases and 0 bases, there was a span of 8 bases. CDR3 length equals 14 residues. Germline V gene sequence: CDR1 LNHDA, CDR2 SQIVND (reference sequence). CDR3 sequence: CASSESDSGNTIYF. The CDR3 nucleotides read TGTGCCAGTAGTGAATCAGACTCTGGAAACACCATATATTTT.

CDR3 nucleotides: TGTGCCAGCAGCCAAGCGAACGGTGTCGAGCAGTACTTC. This sequence encodes CASSQANGVEQYF. This chain uses TRBV3-1 (or the pseudogene TRBV3-2) with TRBJ2-7; D remains unclear. The CDR3 contains 13 residues. From germline, CDR1 is LGHDT and CDR2 YNNKEL (reference sequence). V was cut by 1 base and J by 6 bases, with 10 bases left in between.

The chain employs TRBV9 and TRBJ2-1; the match to TRBD1 covers 7 bases. The germline V gene encodes CDR1 SGDLS and CDR2 YYNGEE. After removal of 3 bases from V and 8 bases from J, the junction contained 14 bases not matched to a gene. CDR3 length: 16 residues. DNA of the CDR3: TGTGCCAGCAGCGCGGGACAGAAATTTTTTGGTGATGAGCAGTTCTTC. Its protein product is CASSAGQKFFGDEQFF.

This clone was observed once. V is TRBV6-2 or TRBV6-3 and J is TRBJ1-2; D not certain. Germline V gene sequence: CDR1 MNHEY, CDR2 SVGEGT. This CDR3 has 12 residues. Trimming pared 6 bases from V and 8 bases from J, leaving 13 bases between. CDR3 amino acids: CASSRREEGYTF. DNA of the CDR3: TGTGCCAGCAGCCGTCGGGAGGAAGGCTACACCTTC.

The rearrangement joins TRBV28 to TRBJ1-1; possibly TRBD1 for D (5 bases). V lost 5 bases to trimming and J lost 2 bases, with 12 bases between them. This CDR3 contains 14 residues. The V gene's germline CDR1 is MDHEN and CDR2 SYDVKM. The CDR3 is CASSPQGINTEAFF. In DNA, the CDR3 is TGTGCCAGCAGTCCCCAGGGAATCAACACTGAAGCTTTCTTT.

The chain couples TRBV19 to TRBJ1-5, with no clear D. The CDR3 is made up of 16 amino acids. From germline, CDR1 is LNHDA and CDR2 SQIVND (reference sequence). V lost 0 bases and J 0 bases, leaving 9 bases between the germline ends. The DNA of the CDR3 is TGTGCCAGTAGTATAGACCCACTAAATAGCAATCAGCCCCAGCATTTT. Translation: CASSIDPLNSNQPQHF.

This sequence joins TRBV7-6 and TRBJ1-2; 9 nucleotides match TRBD1. The V gene's germline CDR1 is SGHVS and CDR2 FNYEAQ. The length of the CDR3 is 15 residues. V trimming: 5 bases; J trimming: 8 bases; junction bases outside the gene matches: 12. The CDR3 sequence is CASSLSSGTGQGYTF. The CDR3 region has the DNA TGTGCCAGCAGCCTAAGTAGCGGGACAGGGCAAGGCTACACCTTC.